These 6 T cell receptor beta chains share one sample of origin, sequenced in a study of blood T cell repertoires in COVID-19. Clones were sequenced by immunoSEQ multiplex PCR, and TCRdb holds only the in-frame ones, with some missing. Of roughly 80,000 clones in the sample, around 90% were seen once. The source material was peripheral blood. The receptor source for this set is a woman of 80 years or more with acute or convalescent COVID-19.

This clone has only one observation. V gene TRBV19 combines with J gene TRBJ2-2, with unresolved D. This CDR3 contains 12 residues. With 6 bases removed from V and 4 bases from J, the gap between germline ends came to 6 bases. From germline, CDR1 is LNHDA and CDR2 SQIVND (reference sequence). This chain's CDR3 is CASRWATGELFF. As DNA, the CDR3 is TGTGCCAGTAGATGGGCCACCGGGGAGCTGTTTTTT.

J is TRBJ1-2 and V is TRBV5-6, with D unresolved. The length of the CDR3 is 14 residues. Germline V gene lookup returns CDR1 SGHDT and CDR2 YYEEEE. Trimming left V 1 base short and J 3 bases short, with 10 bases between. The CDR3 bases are TGTGCCAGCAGCTTGAGCAGGACTTACTATGGCTACACCTTC. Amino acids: CASSLSRTYYGYTF.

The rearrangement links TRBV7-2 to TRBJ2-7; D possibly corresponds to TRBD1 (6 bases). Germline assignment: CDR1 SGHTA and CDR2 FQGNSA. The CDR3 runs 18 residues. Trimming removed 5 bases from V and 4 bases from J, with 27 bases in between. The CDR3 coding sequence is TGTGCCAGCAGCCCTTACATGTCATCCCGGGCCAGGGGATACGAGCAGTACTTC. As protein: CASSPYMSSRARGYEQYF.

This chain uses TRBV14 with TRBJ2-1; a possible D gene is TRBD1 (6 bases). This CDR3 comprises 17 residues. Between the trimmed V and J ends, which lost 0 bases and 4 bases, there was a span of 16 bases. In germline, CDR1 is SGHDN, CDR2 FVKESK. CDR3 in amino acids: CASSQERGPQGYNEQFF. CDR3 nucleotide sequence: TGTGCCAGCAGCCAAGAAAGGGGCCCACAGGGTTACAATGAGCAGTTCTTC.

The CDR3 region has the DNA TGCAGCGTTACCCGGGACAGGGGGCGCCGAGATGGCTACACCTTC. Translated, it gives CSVTRDRGRRDGYTF. The genes are TRBV29-1 and TRBJ1-2; 12 bases map to TRBD1. Germline assignment: CDR1 SQVTM and CDR2 ANQGSEA. The CDR3 totals 15 residues. The V segment lost 5 bases and the J segment 6 bases; nucleotides outside the gene matches: 10. The full variable domain, with the rest looked up from reference TRBV29-1 and TRBJ1-2, is SAVISQKPSRDICQRGTSLTIQCQVDSQVTMMFWYRQQPGQSLTLIATANQGSEATYESGFVIDKFPISRPNLTFSTLTVSNMSPEDSSIYLCSVTRDRGRRDGYTFGSGTRLTVV.

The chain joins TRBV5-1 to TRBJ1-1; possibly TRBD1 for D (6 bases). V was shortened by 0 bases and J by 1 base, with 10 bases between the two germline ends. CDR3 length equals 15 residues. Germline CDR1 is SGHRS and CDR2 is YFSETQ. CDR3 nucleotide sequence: TGCGCCAGCAGCTTGGCCGGGACAACGAACACTGAAGCTTTCTTT. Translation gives CASSLAGTTNTEAFF. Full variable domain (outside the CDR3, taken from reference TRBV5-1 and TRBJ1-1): KAGVTQTPRYLIKTRGQQVTLSCSPISGHRSVSWYQQTPGQGLQFLFEYFSETQRNKGNFPGRFSGRQFSNSRSEMNVSTLELGDSALYLCASSLAGTTNTEAFFGQGTRLTVV.